Listed here are 26 T cell receptor beta chains from one sample, sequenced in a study of lymphopenia after photon versus proton radiotherapy. Measured with immunoSEQ multiplex PCR; TCRdb has only the in-frame clones, and not every one. The profile shows around 70,000 clones, approximately 91% of them singletons. The sequenced sample was peripheral blood, obtained from a patient treated with photon-based radiotherapy. These receptors were obtained from a woman in her 70s with pancreatic cancer.

The chain joins TRBV28 to TRBJ1-2; 10 positions agree with TRBD1. Trimming at V came to 4 bases and at J to 7 bases, leaving 9 bases not matched to a gene. Germline V CDR1 and CDR2: MDHEN, SYDVKM. The CDR3 is 15 amino acids. The CDR3 sequence: CASSSTGTGEGGYTF. The CDR3 nucleotides read TGTGCCAGCAGTTCTACAGGGACAGGGGAGGGTGGCTACACCTTC.

This rearrangement joins TRBV7-9 to TRBJ2-5; D is perhaps TRBD2 (5 bases). Germline loops: CDR1 SEHNR, CDR2 FQNEAQ (reference sequence). This CDR3 has 15 amino acids. The V end was cut by 0 bases, the J end by 0 bases, with 8 bases between. The CDR3 DNA reads as TGTGCCAGCAGCTTAGCGGGAGCCAACCAAGAGACCCAGTACTTC. Encoded protein: CASSLAGANQETQYF.

This clone was seen more than once but under ten times. This chain joins TRBV9 and TRBJ2-2; D unresolved. CDR1 and CDR2 (germline): SGDLS, YYNGEE. The CDR3 runs to 14 residues. V lost 1 base to trimming and J lost 6 bases, with 10 bases between them. The DNA for the CDR3 is TGTGCCAGCAGCGTATTACCTTGGGCCGGGGAGCTGTTTTTT. Translated, it gives CASSVLPWAGELFF.

The V call is TRBV5-1, the J call TRBJ1-1; D not certain. The CDR3 loop spans 18 amino acids. Trimming removed 2 bases at V and 0 bases at J, with 20 bases between. From germline, CDR1 is SGHRS and CDR2 YFSETQ. CDR3 region: CASSFIGPRNRLNTEAFF. CDR3 DNA sequence: TGCGCCAGCAGCTTCATTGGCCCCAGGAACAGATTGAACACTGAAGCTTTCTTT.

The CDR3 DNA sequence: TGTGCCAGCAGTCAGACAAGGGGGAATCAGCCCCAGCATTTT. It is translated as CASSQTRGNQPQHF. The chain links TRBV28 to TRBJ1-5; a possible D gene is TRBD1 (6 bases). The CDR3 loop spans 14 amino acids. Germline lookup yields CDR1 MDHEN and CDR2 SYDVKM. Trimming cost V 5 bases and J 4 bases, with 12 bases left between them.

The chain links TRBV4-3 to TRBJ1-1, with TRBD1 identical over 8 bases. The junction had 11 bases not matched to a gene; V was cut back by 1 base and J by 1 base. Germline V gives CDR1 LGHNA, CDR2 YSLEER. The CDR3 totals 18 residues. DNA for the CDR3: TGCGCCAGCAGCCAAGGGGGATCCGCAGGGGGCTCGAACACTGAAGCTTTCTTT. Translating gives CASSQGGSAGGSNTEAFF.

This chain links TRBV7-2 with TRBJ1-5, with no clear D. Trimming cost V 5 bases and J 6 bases, with 8 bases left between them. The CDR3 runs to 12 residues. Germline assignment: CDR1 SGHTA and CDR2 FQGNSA. This chain's CDR3 is CASSPPAQPQHF. DNA for the CDR3: TGTGCCAGCAGCCCCCCGGCTCAGCCCCAGCATTTT.

The chain combines TRBV19 with TRBJ2-2, with 10 bases matching TRBD1. Germline-derived CDR1 and CDR2 are LNHDA and SQIVND (reference sequence). The junction had 6 bases not matched to a gene; V was cut back by 10 bases and J by 7 bases. The CDR3 consists of 13 residues. For the CDR3, the DNA is TGTGCCACGACGGGACAGGGGATCGGGGAGCTGTTTTTT. This sequence encodes CATTGQGIGELFF.

This rearrangement joins TRBV5-8 to TRBJ1-5, with unresolved D. The CDR3 contains 15 residues. V lost 0 bases to trimming and J lost 8 bases, with 15 bases between them. The germline gives CDR1 SGHTS, CDR2 YDEGEE. The CDR3 protein is CASSLGGWGGKPQHF. CDR3 bases: TGTGCCAGCAGCTTGGGCGGCTGGGGAGGTAAGCCCCAGCATTTT.

V is TRBV11-2 and J is TRBJ2-1, with 8 nucleotides matching TRBD1. CDR3 length: 17 residues. The V gene's germline CDR1 is SGHAT and CDR2 FQNNGV. V was pared by 2 bases and J by 7 bases, with 13 bases of the junction left unmatched. The CDR3 DNA follows: TGTGCCAGCAGCTTAACGCGACAGGGGAAGAAAGGGAATGAGCAGTTCTTC. Protein: CASSLTRQGKKGNEQFF.

The gene calls are TRBV11-2 and TRBJ1-1; the match to TRBD1 covers 9 bases. The CDR3 sequence is 14 residues long. Germline CDR1 is SGHAT and CDR2 is FQNNGV. V shed 5 bases and J 1 base; nucleotides not matched to a gene: 2. CDR3 in amino acids: CASSVQGANTEAFF. The CDR3, as DNA: TGTGCCAGCAGCGTACAGGGGGCGAACACTGAAGCTTTCTTT.

The chain links TRBV5-1 to TRBJ2-6; tentatively, D is TRBD1 or TRBD2 (5 bases each). There are 19 residues in the CDR3. Trimming pared 2 bases from V and 0 bases from J, leaving 18 bases between. Germline CDR1 is SGHRS and CDR2 is YFSETQ. The CDR3 DNA reads TGCGCCAGCAGCTTCACCCTTGGGGGTTCAAGCTCTGGGGCCAACGTCCTGACTTTC. Its translation: CASSFTLGGSSSGANVLTF. Full variable domain (outside the CDR3, taken from reference TRBV5-1 and TRBJ2-6): KAGVTQTPRYLIKTRGQQVTLSCSPISGHRSVSWYQQTPGQGLQFLFEYFSETQRNKGNFPGRFSGRQFSNSRSEMNVSTLELGDSALYLCASSFTLGGSSSGANVLTFGAGSRLTVL.

The chain couples TRBV9 to TRBJ2-3; no clear D. CDR1 and CDR2 from the germline V gene are SGDLS and YYNGEE. The CDR3 loop spans 12 amino acids. The ends were cut back, 5 bases at V and 0 bases at J, with 4 bases in the middle. CDR3 residues: CASRPSTDTQYF. Written as DNA, the CDR3 is TGTGCCAGCAGACCAAGCACAGATACGCAGTATTTT.

In DNA, the CDR3 is TGTGCCAGCAGCTCCACCTATGGCTACACCTTC. It translates to CASSSTYGYTF. J is TRBJ1-2 and V is TRBV7-9; D remains unclear. Germline loops: CDR1 SEHNR, CDR2 FQNEAQ (reference sequence). Trimming shortened V by 4 bases and J by 4 bases, and 4 bases separated the two germline ends. The CDR3 covers 11 residues.

This rearrangement joins TRBV5-4 to TRBJ2-1; tentative D call: TRBD2 (6 bases). The CDR3 contains 17 residues. Germline V CDR1 and CDR2: SGHNT, YYREEE (reference sequence). Between the trimmed V and J ends, which lost 0 bases and 0 bases, there was a span of 13 bases. CDR3 bases: TGTGCCAGCAGCTTGGGAGGAGGGGAAAGCTCCTACAATGAGCAGTTCTTC. Amino acid sequence: CASSLGGGESSYNEQFF. Together with reference TRBV5-4 and TRBJ2-1, the CDR3 gives the full variable domain: ETGVTQSPTHLIKTRGQQVTLRCSSQSGHNTVSWYQQALGQGPQFIFQYYREEENGRGNFPPRFSGLQFPNYSSELNVNALELDDSALYLCASSLGGGESSYNEQFFGPGTRLTVL.

The chain has TRBV9 and TRBJ1-3; TRBD1 matches at 7 bases. The CDR3 runs 17 residues. V trimming: 3 bases; J trimming: 0 bases; junction bases outside the gene matches: 9. Germline values: CDR1 SGDLS, CDR2 YYNGEE. The CDR3 nucleotides are TGTGCCAGCAGCGGGTACAGGGGACTGAGCTCTGGAAACACCATATATTTT. Its translation is CASSGYRGLSSGNTIYF.

The chain recombines TRBV4-1 with TRBJ2-7, with D unresolved. Trimming stripped 4 bases from V and 5 bases from J, with 12 bases between. The CDR3 is made up of 13 amino acids. Looked up from germline, CDR1 is MGHRA and CDR2 is YSYEKL. The CDR3 DNA sequence: TGCGCCAGCAGCCTGGTCGCAGGTCACGAGCAGTACTTC. Translated: CASSLVAGHEQYF.

In its sample, this clone is medium-sized. This chain joins TRBV25-1 and TRBJ2-2; D gene uncertain. The germline V gene encodes CDR1 MGHDK and CDR2 SYGVNS. CDR3 length: 12 amino acids. V shed 1 base and J shed 6 bases, with 3 bases lying between them. CDR3 loop: CASSEFPGELFF. As DNA, the CDR3 is TGTGCCAGCAGTGAATTTCCCGGGGAGCTGTTTTTT.

The J gene is TRBJ2-7, the V gene TRBV5-6, with 11 bases that match TRBD1. V shed 4 bases and J 4 bases; nucleotides not matched to a gene: 7. Looked up from germline, CDR1 is SGHDT and CDR2 is YYEEEE. The length of the CDR3 is 15 residues. This CDR3 reads CASSPDRGPLYEQYF. In nucleotides, the CDR3 is TGTGCCAGCAGCCCGGACAGGGGGCCGCTGTACGAGCAGTACTTC.

V usage is TRBV6-1 and J usage is TRBJ1-1; D remains unclear. V was trimmed by 7 bases and J by 1 base, leaving 10 bases between them. CDR1 and CDR2 from the germline V gene are MNHNS and SASEGT. CDR3 length: 13 residues. CDR3 in amino acids: CASMLGPNTEAFF. In DNA form, the CDR3 reads TGTGCCAGCATGCTAGGGCCGAACACTGAAGCTTTCTTT.

V and J are TRBV7-6 and TRBJ2-3, with D unclear. CDR3 size: 12 residues. The V gene's germline CDR1 is SGHVS and CDR2 FNYEAQ. The germline V and J ends were trimmed by 5 bases and 5 bases, with 8 bases remaining between them. The CDR3 sequence: CASSPTQDTQYF. The CDR3 DNA sequence: TGTGCCAGCAGCCCGACCCAAGATACGCAGTATTTT.

V and J are TRBV10-3 and TRBJ1-4, with TRBD1 matching 8 bases. Trimming at V came to 5 bases and at J to 6 bases, leaving 5 bases not matched to a gene. Looked up from germline, CDR1 is ENHRY and CDR2 is SYGVKD. The CDR3 covers 14 residues. This CDR3 reads CAISSGQGDEKLFF. CDR3 sequence (DNA): TGTGCCATCAGTTCTGGACAGGGTGATGAAAAACTGTTTTTT.

The chain joins TRBV27 to TRBJ1-1; unclear D gene. The V gene's germline CDR1 is MNHEY and CDR2 SMNVEV (reference sequence). V lost 1 base, J lost 2 bases, and 17 bases lay in between. The CDR3 totals 17 residues. CDR3 region: CASSLFGSARGNTEAFF. Here the CDR3 DNA reads TGTGCCAGCAGTTTATTCGGGTCCGCGAGAGGAAACACTGAAGCTTTCTTT.

This chain uses TRBV5-6 with TRBJ1-2; no clear D. CDR3 size: 15 residues. The germline CDR1 and CDR2 sequences are SGHDT and YYEEEE. V lost 2 bases to trimming and J lost 8 bases, with 19 bases between them. CDR3 sequence reads: CASSFLKVIGSGYTF. DNA for the CDR3: TGTGCCAGCAGCTTCTTAAAGGTTATCGGAAGCGGCTACACCTTC.

The CDR3 protein is CASSLTPIGATGELFF. The DNA of the CDR3 is TGTGCCAGCAGCTTAACACCGATTGGTGCCACCGGGGAGCTGTTTTTT. The chain carries TRBV11-1 and TRBJ2-2; D not resolved. Germline CDR1 is SGHAT and CDR2 is FQDESV (reference sequence). The ends were cut back, 2 bases at V and 4 bases at J, with 14 bases in the middle. The length of the CDR3 is 16 residues.

The chain carries TRBV29-1 and TRBJ2-1, with 16 bases identical to TRBD2. CDR1 SQVTM and CDR2 ANQGSEA come from the germline V gene. J lost 14 bases, V lost 6 bases, and 7 bases had no gene match. The CDR3 runs 13 residues. The CDR3, as DNA: TGCAGCGTAGGGACTAGCGGGAGGGCCTATGAGTTCTTC. Translating gives CSVGTSGRAYEFF.